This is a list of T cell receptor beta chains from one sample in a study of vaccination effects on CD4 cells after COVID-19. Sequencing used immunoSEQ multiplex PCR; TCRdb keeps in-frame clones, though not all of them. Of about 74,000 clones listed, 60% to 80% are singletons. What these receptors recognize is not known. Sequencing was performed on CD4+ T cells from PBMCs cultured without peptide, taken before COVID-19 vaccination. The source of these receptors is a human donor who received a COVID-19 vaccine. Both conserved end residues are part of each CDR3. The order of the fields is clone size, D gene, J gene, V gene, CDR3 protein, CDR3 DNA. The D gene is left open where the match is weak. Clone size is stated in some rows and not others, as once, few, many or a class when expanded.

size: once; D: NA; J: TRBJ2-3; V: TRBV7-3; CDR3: CASSPPVGGRGTDTQYF; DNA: TGTGCCAGCAGCCCCCCAGTCGGGGGTCGGGGCACAGATACGCAGTATTTT
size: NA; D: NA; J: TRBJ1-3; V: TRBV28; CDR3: CASLERAGNTIYF; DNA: TGTGCCAGCCTTGAGAGGGCCGGAAACACCATATATTTT
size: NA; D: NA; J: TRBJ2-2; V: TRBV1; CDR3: CTSSQLAGNTGELFF; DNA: TGCACCAGCAGCCAACTAGCGGGGAACACCGGGGAGCTGTTTTTT
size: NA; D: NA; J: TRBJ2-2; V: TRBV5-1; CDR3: CASSFGLGGTGELFF; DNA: TGCGCCAGCAGCTTTGGACTAGGGGGCACCGGGGAGCTGTTTTTT
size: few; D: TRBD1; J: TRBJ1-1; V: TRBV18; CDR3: CASSPGQGRDTEAFF; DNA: TGTGCCAGCTCACCGGGACAGGGTCGGGACACTGAAGCTTTCTTT
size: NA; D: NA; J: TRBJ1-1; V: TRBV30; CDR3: CAWRWNTEAFF; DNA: TGTGCCTGGCGATGGAACACTGAAGCTTTCTTT
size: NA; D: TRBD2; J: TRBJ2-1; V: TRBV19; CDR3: CASSTPGLAGGHNEQFF; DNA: TGTGCCAGTAGTACCCCGGGACTAGCGGGGGGGCACAATGAGCAGTTCTTC
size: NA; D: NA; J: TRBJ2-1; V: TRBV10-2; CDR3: CASSQVGGGNEQFF; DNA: TGCGCCAGCAGTCAAGTCGGGGGTGGGAATGAGCAGTTCTTC
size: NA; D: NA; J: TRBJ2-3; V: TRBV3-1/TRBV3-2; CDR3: CASSSSLHLSTDTQYF; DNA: TGTGCCAGCAGCTCATCCTTACACTTATCGACAGATACGCAGTATTTT
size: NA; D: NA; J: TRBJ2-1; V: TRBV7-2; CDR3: CASSLLRDQFF; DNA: TGTGCCAGCAGCTTATTAAGGGATCAGTTCTTC
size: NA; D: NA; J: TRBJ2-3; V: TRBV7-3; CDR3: CASSPRKGTQYF; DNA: TGTGCCAGCAGCCCCCGGAAAGGGACGCAGTATTTT
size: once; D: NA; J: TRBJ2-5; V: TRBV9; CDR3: CASSLGGLDGQETQYF; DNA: TGTGCCAGCAGCCTGGGGGGATTGGACGGACAAGAGACCCAGTACTTC
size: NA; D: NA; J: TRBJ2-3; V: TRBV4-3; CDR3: CASSQVWQGTDTQYF; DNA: TGCGCCAGCAGCCAAGTATGGCAGGGTACAGATACGCAGTATTTT
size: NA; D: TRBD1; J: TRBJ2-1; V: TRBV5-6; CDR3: CASSLGQGVYNEQFF; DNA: TGTGCCAGCAGCCTGGGACAGGGGGTGTACAATGAGCAGTTCTTC
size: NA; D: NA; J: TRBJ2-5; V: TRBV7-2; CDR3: CASSHRTEKETQYF; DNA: TGTGCCAGCAGCCATCGGACCGAGAAAGAGACCCAGTACTTC
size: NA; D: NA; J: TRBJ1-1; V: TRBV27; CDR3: CASSLNGAAMNTEAFF; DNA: TGTGCCAGCAGTTTGAACGGGGCCGCTATGAACACTGAAGCTTTCTTT
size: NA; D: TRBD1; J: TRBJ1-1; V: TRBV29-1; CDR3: CSVPDRVNTEAFF; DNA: TGCAGCGTACCCGACAGGGTGAACACTGAAGCTTTCTTT
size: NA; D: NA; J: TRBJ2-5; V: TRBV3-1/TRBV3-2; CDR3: CASSQDGARHRLKTQYF; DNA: TGTGCCAGCAGCCAAGATGGTGCTAGACATAGACTGAAGACCCAGTACTTC
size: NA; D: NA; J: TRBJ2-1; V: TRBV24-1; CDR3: CATSKGSLSYNEQFF; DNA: TGTGCCACCAGCAAAGGGTCCCTCTCCTACAATGAGCAGTTCTTC
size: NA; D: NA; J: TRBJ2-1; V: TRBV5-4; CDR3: CASSLTRTANYNEQFF; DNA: TGTGCCAGCAGCTTGACAAGGACAGCAAATTACAATGAGCAGTTCTTC
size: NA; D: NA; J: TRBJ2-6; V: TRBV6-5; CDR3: CATGLLSGANVLTF; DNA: TGTGCCACTGGACTGTTGTCTGGGGCCAACGTCCTGACTTTC
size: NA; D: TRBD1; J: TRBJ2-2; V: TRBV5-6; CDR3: CASSSGQVRGELFF; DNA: TGTGCCAGCAGCTCGGGACAGGTCCGGGGGGAGCTGTTTTTT
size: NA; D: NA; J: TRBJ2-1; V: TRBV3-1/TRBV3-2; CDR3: CASSYLDRGGNEQFF; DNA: TGTGCCAGCAGCTACTTGGACCGCGGAGGAAATGAGCAGTTCTTC
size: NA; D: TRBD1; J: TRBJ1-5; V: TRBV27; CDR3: CASSSGTDGNQPQHF; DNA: TGTGCCAGCAGTTCCGGGACAGACGGCAATCAGCCCCAGCATTTT
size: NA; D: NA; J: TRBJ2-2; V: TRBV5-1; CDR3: CASSTSAGNTGELFF; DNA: TGCGCCAGCTCCACAAGTGCGGGCAACACCGGGGAGCTGTTTTTT
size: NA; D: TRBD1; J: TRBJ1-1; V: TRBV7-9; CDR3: CASSSRTGRPVRDTEAFF; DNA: TGTGCCAGCAGCTCGAGGACAGGGCGACCGGTGCGGGACACTGAAGCTTTCTTT
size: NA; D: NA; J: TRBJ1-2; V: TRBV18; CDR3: CASSPRRAGFIDYGYTF; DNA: TGTGCCAGCTCACCTAGACGGGCAGGGTTCATCGACTATGGCTACACCTTC
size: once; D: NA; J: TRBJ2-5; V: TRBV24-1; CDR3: CATSDPRAGGETQYF; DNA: TGTGCCACCAGTGATCCTCGGGCAGGGGGGGAGACCCAGTACTTC
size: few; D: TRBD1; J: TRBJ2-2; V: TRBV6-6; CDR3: CASSFTGGANTGELFF; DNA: TGTGCCAGCAGTTTCACAGGGGGCGCGAACACCGGGGAGCTGTTTTTT
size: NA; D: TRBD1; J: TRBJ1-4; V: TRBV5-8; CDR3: CASSFGTVNEKLFF; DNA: TGTGCCAGCAGCTTCGGGACAGTAAATGAAAAACTGTTTTTT
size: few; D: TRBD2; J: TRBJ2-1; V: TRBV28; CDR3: CASSPGLAGLPEQFF; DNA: TGTGCCAGCAGTCCTGGTCTAGCGGGTCTGCCTGAGCAGTTCTTC
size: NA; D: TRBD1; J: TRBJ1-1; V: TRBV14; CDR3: CASSQDRGRVTEAFF; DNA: TGTGCCAGCAGCCAAGATAGGGGGCGCGTCACTGAAGCTTTCTTT
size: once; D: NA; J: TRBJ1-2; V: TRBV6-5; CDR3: CASSPVAGHGYTF; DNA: TGTGCCAGCAGCCCGGTGGCAGGGCACGGCTACACCTTC
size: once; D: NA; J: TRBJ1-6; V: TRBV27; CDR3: CASSLGRDSSPLHF; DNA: TGTGCCAGCAGTTTGGGTCGGGATTCTTCACCCCTCCACTTT
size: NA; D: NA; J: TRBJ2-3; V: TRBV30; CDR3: CAWTPGRLDTQYF; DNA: TGTGCCTGGACCCCAGGCCGGTTAGATACGCAGTATTTT
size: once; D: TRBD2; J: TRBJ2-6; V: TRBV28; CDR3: CASSPSGGFSGANVLTF; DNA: TGTGCCAGCAGTCCTAGCGGGGGTTTCTCTGGGGCCAACGTCCTGACTTTC
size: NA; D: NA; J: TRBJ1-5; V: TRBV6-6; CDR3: CASRPTAGNQPQHF; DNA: TGTGCCAGCAGACCAACGGCCGGAAATCAGCCCCAGCATTTT
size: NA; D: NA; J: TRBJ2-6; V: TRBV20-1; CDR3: CSAKGPNVLTF; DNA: TGCAGTGCAAAAGGACCCAACGTCCTGACTTTC
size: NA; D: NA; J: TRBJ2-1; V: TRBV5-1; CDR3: CASSLGDTYNEQFF; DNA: TGCGCCAGCAGCTTGGGGGACACCTACAATGAGCAGTTCTTC
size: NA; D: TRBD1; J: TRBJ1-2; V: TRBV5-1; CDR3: CASSRTVGITPGQGNGYTF; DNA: TGCGCCAGCAGCCGCACCGTGGGGATAACTCCGGGACAGGGAAATGGCTACACCTTC
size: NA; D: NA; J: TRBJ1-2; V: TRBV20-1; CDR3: CSASTRTGSYTF; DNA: TGCAGTGCTAGTACCCGAACAGGGTCCTACACCTTC
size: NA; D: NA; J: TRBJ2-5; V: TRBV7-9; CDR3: CASSAETQYF; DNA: TGTGCCAGCAGCGCCGAGACCCAGTACTTC
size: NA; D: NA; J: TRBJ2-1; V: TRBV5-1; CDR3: CASSLAKDSGSKFF; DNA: TGCGCCAGCAGCTTGGCCAAGGACTCCGGTTCGAAGTTCTTC
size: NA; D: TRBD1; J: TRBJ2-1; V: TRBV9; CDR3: CASSVATTGGGNEQFF; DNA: TGTGCCAGCAGCGTAGCTACGACAGGGGGCGGGAATGAGCAGTTCTTC
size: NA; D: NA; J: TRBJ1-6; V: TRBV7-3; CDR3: CASSLTDPNSPLHF; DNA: TGTGCCAGCAGCTTAACAGACCCGAATTCACCCCTCCACTTT
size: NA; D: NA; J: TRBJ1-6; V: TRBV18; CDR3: CASSPGAGPLHF; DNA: TGTGCCAGCTCACCAGGGGCGGGGCCCCTCCACTTT
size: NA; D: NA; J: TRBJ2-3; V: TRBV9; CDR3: CASSVEDPDTQYF; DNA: TGTGCCAGCAGCGTAGAGGACCCCGATACGCAGTATTTT
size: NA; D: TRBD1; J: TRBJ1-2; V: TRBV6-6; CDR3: CASSPPQGLGIGYGYTF; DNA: TGTGCCAGCAGTCCCCCACAGGGGTTGGGTATCGGGTATGGCTACACCTTC
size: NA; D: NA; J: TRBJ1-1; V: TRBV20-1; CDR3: CSASIQDAFF; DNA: TGCAGTGCTAGTATACAGGACGCTTTCTTT
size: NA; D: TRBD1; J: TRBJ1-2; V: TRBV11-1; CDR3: CASSDRDRGGYGYTF; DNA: TGTGCCAGCAGTGACCGGGACAGGGGAGGCTATGGCTACACCTTC
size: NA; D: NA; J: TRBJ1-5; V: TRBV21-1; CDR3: CASPPQPQHF; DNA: TGTGCCTCCCCACCTCAGCCCCAGCATTTT